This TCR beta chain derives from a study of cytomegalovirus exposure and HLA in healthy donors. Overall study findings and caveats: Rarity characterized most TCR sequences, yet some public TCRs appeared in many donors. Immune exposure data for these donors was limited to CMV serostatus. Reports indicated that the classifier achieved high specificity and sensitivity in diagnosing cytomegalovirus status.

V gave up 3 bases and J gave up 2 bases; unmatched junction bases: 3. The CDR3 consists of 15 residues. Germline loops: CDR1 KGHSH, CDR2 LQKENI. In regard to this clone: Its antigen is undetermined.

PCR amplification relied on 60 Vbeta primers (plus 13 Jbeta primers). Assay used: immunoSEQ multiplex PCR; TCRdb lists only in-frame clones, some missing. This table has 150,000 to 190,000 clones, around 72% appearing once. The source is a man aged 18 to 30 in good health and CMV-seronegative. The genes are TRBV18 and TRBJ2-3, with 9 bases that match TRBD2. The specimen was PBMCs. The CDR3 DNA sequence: TGTGCCAGCTCACCGGCGGGAGGGGCCACAGATACGCAGTATTTT. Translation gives CASSPAGGATDTQYF.